This T cell receptor beta chain was identified during a study of cytomegalovirus exposure and HLA in healthy donors (dated by TCRdb to about 2017). For the wider study: An earlier analysis of 587 of the donors reported about 300 Gb of sequence data and 95 million to 140 million unique TCR beta sequences obtained from 150 million to 200 million T cells. Among over 350 genotyped donors of the cohort, an average of 235,054 unique TCR beta nucleotide sequences were sequenced per donor, roughly a sixth of them non-productive. The T cell repertoires of roughly 660 subjects were profiled by immunosequencing and related to cytomegalovirus serostatus. All discovery cohort repertoires had been generated using a single sequencing platform. Rather than using new phenotypic data, the later analysis identified candidate immune exposures from TCR beta sequences and from how often those sequences occurred across donors. Because of strong linkage in the cohort, roughly five DR-DQ haplotypes were treated as single units for association and clustering. The study aimed to test whether cataloging public T cell receptors could reveal signatures of past pathogen exposure. Genome-wide SNP genotypes for about 65% of the 666 donors were used in a later genetic analysis, which treated that subset as a discovery cohort. In an earlier analysis of 587 of the donors, high-throughput TCR beta sequencing was used to judge whether each TCR beta V gene segment behaved as functional or pseudogenic. To predict cytomegalovirus infection status, the study combined high-throughput TCR immunosequencing, statistical association of individual TCRs with disease status, and machine learning. The number of donors typed differed by locus, with roughly 620-630 for A, B, C, DRB1 and DQB1, around 500 for DQA1, 600 to 610 for DPA1, and some 440 for DPB1. Besides the first cohort of 500 to 700 subjects, a separate validation cohort made up of 120 or so different subjects was used. Roughly 320 gigabases of sequencing data and roughly 80 million unique TCR sequences made up an early release that covered approximately 700 HLA-typed donors. Donor age, sex, ethnicity and CMV serostatus were compiled together with the repertoire data. HLA typing covered class I and class II loci at four-digit resolution. A later analysis re-analyzed previously published TCR beta repertoires from several hundred donors and added high-resolution HLA genotyping to study TCR occurrence patterns. Among the roughly 390 genotyped donors, more than 70% belonged to the genetic ancestry cluster associated with self-reported Caucasian donors. What the work shows at the level of the full study, not this receptor alone: Roughly uniform sequencing depth across donors was assumed in presence/absence analyses, although this assumption may not hold. Broadly in line with IMGT annotations, most TCR beta V segments showed up in productive rearrangements about 87% or about 30% of the time in an earlier analysis of 450 to 600 of the donors. A total of fewer than 200 TCR beta chains were listed by the study as associated with cytomegalovirus. A further reported finding was that TCR beta sequences accurately predicted the HLA-A and HLA-B alleles for most subjects in the first cohort. This cohort had only TCR beta chains sequenced, and the lack of alpha or paired-chain data limited which features could be detected. The 87-base-pair reads could not distinguish some IMGT-functional V segments, including TRBV6-2 and TRBV6-3, so those segments were excluded. A later genetic analysis reported fewer N-insertions in productive TCRs among donors in an Asian-associated ancestry cluster than the roughly 640-donor mean. When HLA alleles, especially DR and DQ, strongly co-occurred, TCR associations were difficult to assign to individual alleles. The classifier was reported to diagnose cytomegalovirus status with high specificity and sensitivity in both the original cohort and the validation cohort. Immune exposure information for the cohort was limited to CMV serostatus. Linkage disequilibrium might explain the correlated functional status among segregating V segments, but an unknown experimental factor could not be ruled out. It was suggested by the authors that the approach could potentially be generalized to other disease states and immunological phenotypes. In a later analysis, several top co-occurrence clusters were reported to appear linked to parvovirus B19, influenza, CMV and Epstein-Barr virus. At a false discovery rate of 0.05, a later analysis linked 15,000 to 20,000 TCR beta sequences to specific HLA alleles. In a later analysis, HLA-associated TCR beta chains were found to be more clonally expanded and to have lower generation probabilities than equally common non-associated chains. About 17 rarely observed V segments, including chromosome 9 orphons, were excluded from the earlier analysis of just under 600 of the donors because counts were too low. While some public TCRs were present in many individuals, most TCR sequences turned up only very rarely across donors. A few of the identified cytomegalovirus-associated TCR beta chains were confirmed in vitro to be specific for cytomegalovirus antigens. In a later genetic analysis, a missense DCLRE1C variant was associated with V-gene and J-gene trimming of TCR beta chains, and the association was replicated in an independent cohort. Because HLA typing was unavailable for some donors at each locus, only the typed subset was used in association tests. In a later analysis, TCR association rates were found to vary across HLA loci, with the most associated TCRs seen for DRB1 alleles and the fewest for HLA-C alleles. A group of highly shared sequence variants was considered likely to be a technical artifact of the sequencing pipeline. In a later analysis, most CMV-associated TCR beta chains were found to appear HLA-restricted, with HLA associations seemingly driven largely by CMV exposure.

Compared with germline, V lacks 1 base and J lacks 4 bases; bases without a gene match: 9. The CDR1 and CDR2 encoded by the germline V gene are SGHRS and YFSETQ. The CDR3 goes from the cysteine to the phenylalanine over 17 residues. Left in the record is the CDR3 DNA by itself, 51 bases read in frame from the first base. In total, 666 healthy bone marrow donors made up the cohort. All cohort members were sampled while nominally healthy, although unrecorded immune exposures were likely present. The donor tested CMV seropositive and was one of the 289 seropositive cohort members. A peripheral blood sample was collected from each donor, and TCR beta sequencing was performed on peripheral blood mononuclear cells. Genomic DNA extraction from the blood cell samples was performed with the Qiagen DNeasy Blood Extraction Kit. Notes on this clone: The target of this receptor is not known. The record has no base qualities; no much larger clone is one base away.

Library creation used the immunoSEQ multiplex PCR assay. A mixture of 60 forward primers for TCR Vbeta segments and 13 reverse primers for TCR Jbeta segments was used in the multiplex PCR. Amplification of the CDR3 region of rearranged TCR beta genes was performed with a multiplex PCR assay on genomic DNA. The amplified TCR beta libraries were sequenced on the Illumina HiSeq System as 87-base-pair reads. On the authors' methods: A later analysis tallied 75 million to 85 million unique TCR beta chains across the approximately 670 repertoires, and approximately 12 million of those chains were shared by two or more donors. To remove PCR and sequencing errors, raw reads were error-corrected and collapsed into unique sequences using a nearest-neighbor algorithm that merged closely related sequences. To assign V, D and J gene segments, CDR3 sequences were aligned to IMGT reference sequences. For a sequence to be retained, a match of at least six nucleotides was required to both a V gene segment and a J gene segment. Rearrangements were classified as productive when the CDR3 lacked stop codons and remained in frame with V and J, and all other rearrangements were classified as non-productive. CDR3 was defined by IMGT convention, running from the second conserved V-encoded cysteine to the conserved J-encoded phenylalanine. In an earlier analysis of around 640 of the donors, sequences lacking an unambiguous match to a single V gene segment were excluded. In an earlier analysis of a few hundred of the donors, V segments were called functional above 56.7% productive rearrangements and were called segregating when the between-donor standard deviation exceeded 5%. A statistical classification framework was built to diagnose cytomegalovirus status from the catalog of TCR beta chain sequences. In a later analysis, V and J genes were assigned by comparing TCR nucleotide sequences against IMGT/GENE-DB human TR gene sequences. In a later analysis, CDR3 sequences and most-parsimonious VDJ recombination scenarios were assigned using the TCRdist pipeline. In a later analysis, each TCR beta chain was defined by its CDR3 amino acid sequence together with its V-gene family, and reads without a unique V-gene family were excluded. A later analysis removed 550 to 700 highly shared, low-generation-probability nucleotide sequences to deal with suspected cross-contamination and a sequencing artifact. A later analysis calculated a clonal expansion index for each public chain from normalized within-repertoire ranks of inferred template counts. In a later analysis, generation probabilities were computed with a VDJ recombination model fitted to out-of-frame rearrangements, and the resulting probabilities were checked against IGoR. In a later analysis, TCR-TCR, TCR-HLA and TCR-CMV co-occurrence was scored with hypergeometric tests, and a repertoire-size bias correction was applied to TCR pairs. A later analysis estimated false discovery rates by permuting HLA or CMV assignments 20 times. In a later analysis, co-occurring TCRs were grouped using DBSCAN, and TCRdist sequence similarity was added for clustering within HLA-allele-positive subsets. Co-occurrence clustering excluded repertoires with fewer than 30,000 or more than 120,000 public chains, plus five with anomalous nucleotide sharing. TCRdb obtained this table from immuneACCESS and retained in-frame rearrangements with V and J assigned. These tables miss some clones; where compared with another copy, unresolved V genes account for less than half of the shortfall, and the remainder is unexplained. V and J calls plus clone size are reproduced from that table; the DNA served to infer D and trimming. Present in this sample are some 200,000 clones, more than 9.5% of which were seen just once. The ten largest clones capture 7.8% of the sample.

The rearrangement joined TRBV5-1 to TRBJ2-1; a stretch of 9 junction bases matches TRBD1. Sequencing used PBMCs. The TCR was taken from a man in his forties or fifties in good health and CMV-seropositive. For the CDR3, the sequence is CASSLTNRGRWYNEQFF. The nucleotides read TGCGCCAGCAGCTTGACCAACAGGGGGCGGTGGTACAATGAGCAGTTCTTC.